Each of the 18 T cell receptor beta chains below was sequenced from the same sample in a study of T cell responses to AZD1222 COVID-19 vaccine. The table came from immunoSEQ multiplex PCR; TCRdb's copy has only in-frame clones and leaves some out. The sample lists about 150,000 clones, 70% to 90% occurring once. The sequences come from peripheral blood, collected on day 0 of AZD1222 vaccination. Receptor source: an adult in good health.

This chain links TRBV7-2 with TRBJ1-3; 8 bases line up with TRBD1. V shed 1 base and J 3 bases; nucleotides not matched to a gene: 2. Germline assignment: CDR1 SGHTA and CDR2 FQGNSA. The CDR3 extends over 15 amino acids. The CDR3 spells CASSLGQGRGNTIYF. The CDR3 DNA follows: TGTGCCAGCAGCTTAGGACAGGGGCGTGGAAACACCATATATTTT.

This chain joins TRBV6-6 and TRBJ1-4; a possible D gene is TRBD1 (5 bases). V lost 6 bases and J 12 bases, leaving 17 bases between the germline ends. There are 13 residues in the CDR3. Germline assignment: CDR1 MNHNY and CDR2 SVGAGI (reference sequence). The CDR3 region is CASSSVLGAELFF. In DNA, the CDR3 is TGTGCCAGCAGCTCGGTCTTAGGGGCCGAACTGTTTTTT.

Here the CDR3 DNA reads TGTGCCAGCAGCCAAGAGACTACTGAGCAGTACTTC. It specifies CASSQETTEQYF. The V gene is TRBV3-1 (or the pseudogene TRBV3-2), the J gene TRBJ2-7; D is possibly TRBD2 (5 bases). The V and J ends lost 0 bases and 7 bases respectively, with 7 bases between them. The CDR3 runs 12 residues. Looked up from germline, CDR1 is LGHDT and CDR2 is YNNKEL (reference sequence).

The CDR3 is CAWSTRRGETGELFF. In DNA, the CDR3 is TGTGCCTGGAGCACCAGGCGGGGGGAAACCGGGGAGCTGTTTTTT. V is TRBV30 and J is TRBJ2-2; 8 nucleotides align to TRBD2. This CDR3 contains 15 residues. Looked up from germline, CDR1 is GTSNPN and CDR2 is SVGIG (reference sequence). V lost 3 bases to trimming and J lost 5 bases; unmatched junction nucleotides: 8. Full variable domain (outside the CDR3, taken from reference TRBV30 and TRBJ2-2): SQTIHQWPATLVQPVGSPLSLECTVEGTSNPNLYWYRQAAGRGLQLLFYSVGIGQISSEVPQNLSASRPQDRQFILSSKKLLLSDSGFYLCAWSTRRGETGELFFGEGSRLTVL.

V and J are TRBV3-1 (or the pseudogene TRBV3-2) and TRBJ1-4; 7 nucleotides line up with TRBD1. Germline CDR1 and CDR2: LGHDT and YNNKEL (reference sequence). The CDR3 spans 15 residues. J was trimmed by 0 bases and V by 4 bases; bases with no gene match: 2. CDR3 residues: CASSPGGATNEKLFF. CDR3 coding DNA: TGTGCCAGCAGCCCAGGGGGAGCAACTAATGAAAAACTGTTTTTT.

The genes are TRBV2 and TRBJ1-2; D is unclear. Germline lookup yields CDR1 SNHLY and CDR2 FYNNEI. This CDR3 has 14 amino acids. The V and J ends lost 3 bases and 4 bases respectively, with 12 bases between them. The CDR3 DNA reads TGTGCCAGCAGTGAGGCAGTAGTAGTCTATGGCTACACCTTC. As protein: CASSEAVVVYGYTF. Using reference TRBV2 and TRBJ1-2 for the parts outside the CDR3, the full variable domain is EPEVTQTPSHQVTQMGQEVILRCVPISNHLYFYWYRQILGQKVEFLVSFYNNEISEKSEIFDDQFSVERPDGSNFTLKIRSTKLEDSAMYFCASSEAVVVYGYTFGSGTRLTVV.

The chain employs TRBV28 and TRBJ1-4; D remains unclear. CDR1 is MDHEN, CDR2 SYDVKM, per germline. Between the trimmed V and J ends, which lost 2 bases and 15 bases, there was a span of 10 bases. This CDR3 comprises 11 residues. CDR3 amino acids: CASSLAGVMFF. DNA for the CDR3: TGTGCCAGCAGTTTAGCCGGGGTGATGTTTTTT.

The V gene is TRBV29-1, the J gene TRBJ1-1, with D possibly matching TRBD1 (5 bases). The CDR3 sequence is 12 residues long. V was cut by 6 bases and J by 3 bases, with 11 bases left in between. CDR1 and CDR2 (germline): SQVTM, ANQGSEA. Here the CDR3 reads CSVPGGYTEAFF. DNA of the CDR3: TGCAGCGTCCCGGGGGGGTACACTGAAGCTTTCTTT.

CDR3 nucleotide sequence: TGTGCCAGCAGCACTGGGACACAAGGGGAGACCCAGTACTTC. Protein sequence: CASSTGTQGETQYF. This chain connects TRBV5-6 to TRBJ2-5; D is perhaps TRBD1 (6 bases). The CDR3 has 14 residues. The germline CDR1 and CDR2 sequences are SGHDT and YYEEEE. V gave up 4 bases and J gave up 5 bases, with 15 bases separating them.

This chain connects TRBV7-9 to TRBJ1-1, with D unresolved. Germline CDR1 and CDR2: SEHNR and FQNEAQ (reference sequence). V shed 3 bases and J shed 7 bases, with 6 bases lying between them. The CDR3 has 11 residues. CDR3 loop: CASSLGSEAFF. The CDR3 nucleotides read TGTGCCAGCAGCTTGGGGAGTGAAGCTTTCTTT.

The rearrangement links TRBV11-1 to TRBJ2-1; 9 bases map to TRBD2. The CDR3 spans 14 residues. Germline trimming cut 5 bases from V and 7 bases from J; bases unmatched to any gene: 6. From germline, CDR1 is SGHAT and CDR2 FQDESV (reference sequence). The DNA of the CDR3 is TGTGCCAGCAGCCCCGGACTAGCGCGGAATGAGCAGTTCTTC. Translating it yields CASSPGLARNEQFF.

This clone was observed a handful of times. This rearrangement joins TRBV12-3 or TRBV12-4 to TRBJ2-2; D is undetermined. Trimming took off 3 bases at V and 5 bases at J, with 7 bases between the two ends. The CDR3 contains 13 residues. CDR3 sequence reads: CASSFGRTGELFF. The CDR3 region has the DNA TGTGCCAGCAGTTTTGGAAGGACCGGGGAGCTGTTTTTT.

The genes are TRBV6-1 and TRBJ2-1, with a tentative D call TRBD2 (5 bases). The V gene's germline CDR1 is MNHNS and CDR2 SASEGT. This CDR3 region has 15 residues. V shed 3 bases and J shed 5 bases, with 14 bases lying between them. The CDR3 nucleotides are TGTGCCAGCAGTGATCGGGCAGGAGGACACAATGAGCAGTTCTTC. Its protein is CASSDRAGGHNEQFF.

The CDR3 loop is CSVLKPEAFF. In DNA, the CDR3 is TGCAGCGTACTTAAGCCTGAAGCTTTCTTT. The chain is built from TRBV29-1 and TRBJ1-1; D is uncertain. Germline V gene data show CDR1 as SQVTM and CDR2 as ANQGSEA. CDR3 size: 10 residues. V was cut by 6 bases and J by 6 bases, with 8 bases left in between.

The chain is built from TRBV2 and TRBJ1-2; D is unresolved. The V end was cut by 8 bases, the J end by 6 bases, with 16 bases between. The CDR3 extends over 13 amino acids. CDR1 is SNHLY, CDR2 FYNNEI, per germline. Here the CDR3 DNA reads TGTGCCAGCTTAGAGCGGGGTGAGAATGGCTACACCTTC. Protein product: CASLERGENGYTF.

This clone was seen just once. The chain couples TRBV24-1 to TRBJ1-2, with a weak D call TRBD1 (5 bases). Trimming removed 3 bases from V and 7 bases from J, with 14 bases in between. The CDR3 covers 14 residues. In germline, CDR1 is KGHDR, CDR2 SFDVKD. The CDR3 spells CATSDSPKGSGYTF. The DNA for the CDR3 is TGTGCCACCAGTGATAGCCCAAAGGGGTCTGGCTACACCTTC.

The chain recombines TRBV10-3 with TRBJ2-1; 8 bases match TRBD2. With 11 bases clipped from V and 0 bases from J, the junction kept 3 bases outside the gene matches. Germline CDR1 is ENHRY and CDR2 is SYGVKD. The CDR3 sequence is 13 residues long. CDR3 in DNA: TGTGCCGCTAGCGGGTACTCCTACAATGAGCAGTTCTTC. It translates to CAASGYSYNEQFF.

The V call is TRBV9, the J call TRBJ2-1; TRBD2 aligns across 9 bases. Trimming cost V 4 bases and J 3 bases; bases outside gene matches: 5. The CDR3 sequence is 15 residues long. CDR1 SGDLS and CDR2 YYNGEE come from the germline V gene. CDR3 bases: TGTGCCAGCAGCACCCTTAGCGGGAGCTACAATGAGCAGTTCTTC. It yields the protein CASSTLSGSYNEQFF. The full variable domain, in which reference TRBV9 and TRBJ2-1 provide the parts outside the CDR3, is DSGVTQTPKHLITATGQRVTLRCSPRSGDLSVYWYQQSLDQGLQFLIQYYNGEERAKGNILERFSAQQFPDLHSELNLSSLELGDSALYFCASSTLSGSYNEQFFGPGTRLTVL.